The clone carrying this T cell receptor (beta chain) was observed a handful of times. Its matching antigen is unknown. The trim removed 4 bases at V and 0 bases at J, leaving 5 bases unmatched. CDR3 length equals 15 residues. Per germline, CDR1 MGHRA and CDR2 YSYEKL. The source of the sample is a study of beta chain features in type 1 diabetes. General study results and limits: Within each of all four CD4+ subsets, Type 1 diabetes patients had TCRB CDR3s that were moderately but significantly shorter. Patients and controls would be equally affected if PCR favored shorter templates.

Donors contributed one heparinised blood draw apiece, averaging approximately 100 mL. The whole isolated RNA underwent reverse transcription, so sequencing captured expressed TCRB transcripts. Here immunoSEQ multiplex PCR was the method, and the copy in TCRdb shows in-frame clones only, minus some. The sample shows about 250,000 clones, under 13% of them seen only once. The source is a man aged 30-40 years with type 1 diabetes. The chain carries TRBV4-1 and TRBJ1-1, with 7 bases matching TRBD1. Sequenced material: naive CD4+ T cells from blood. The CDR3 bases are TGCGCCAGCAGCCGAAGCCAGGGGGTGAACACTGAAGCTTTCTTT. This encodes CASSRSQGVNTEAFF.